This TCR beta chain was identified during a study of blood T cell repertoires in COVID-19. Study summary: COVID-19 samples from acute and convalescent phases originated in the United States, Italy and Spain. PBMCs, B-cell-depleted T cells, or T cells provided the cDNA or gDNA that made up the material.

Trimming took off 0 bases at V and 2 bases at J, with 8 bases between the two ends. The germline gives CDR1 SGDLS, CDR2 YYNGEE. CDR3 length: 14 residues. Enrolled during active infection, Seattle patients were then followed longitudinally. Original handling: Nucleated cell number was recorded as an estimate derived from reference gene primer amplification. Only in-frame clones appear in the TCRdb table, and some are missing; sequencing was by immunoSEQ multiplex PCR. V, J and clone size derive from that table, while D and trimming were established from the DNA sequence. Of some 220,000 clones in the sample, about 83% were seen once.

The sequence came from a woman under 40 with COVID-19, enrolled during active disease. Sequencing used peripheral blood. This chain joins TRBV9 and TRBJ1-2; D uncertain. The CDR3 is CASSVVGRNYGYTF. Here the CDR3 DNA reads TGTGCCAGCAGCGTAGTCGGCAGGAACTATGGCTACACCTTC.